A selection of T cell receptor beta chains follows, all from one sample in a study of cytomegalovirus exposure and HLA in healthy donors. The method was immunoSEQ multiplex PCR; TCRdb's version includes in-frame clones alone and lacks a portion of them. The sample lists 90,000 to 110,000 clones, around 75% occurring once. What was sequenced was PBMCs. These receptors were collected from a man aged 35 to 55 in good health and CMV-seronegative. Both conserved end residues are part of each CDR3. The D gene is left open where the match is weak. Size values are once, few and many counts, or a class for expanded clones, and some rows have none.

- - TRBJ1-2 TRBV5-4 CASSLGLGGNYGYTF TGTGCCAGCAGCTTGGGGCTGGGGGGGAACTATGGCTACACCTTC
- - TRBJ1-4 TRBV7-2 CASSLILATNEKLFF TGTGCCAGCAGCTTAATCCTTGCAACTAATGAAAAACTGTTTTTT
few TRBD2 TRBJ2-1 TRBV14 CASSQDKGLAAYNEQFF TGTGCCAGCAGCCAAGATAAGGGACTAGCGGCCTACAATGAGCAGTTCTTC
- - TRBJ2-3 TRBV7-2 CASSSRLHSTDTQYF TGTGCCAGCAGCTCGAGGCTCCATAGCACAGATACGCAGTATTTT
- - TRBJ1-2 TRBV5-1 CASSLALPIQGYTF TGCGCCAGCAGCTTGGCTCTCCCAATCCAGGGCTACACCTTC
- TRBD2 TRBJ2-3 TRBV7-3 CASSPLAGGSTDTQYF TGTGCCAGCAGCCCGTTAGCGGGGGGTAGCACAGATACGCAGTATTTT
few - TRBJ1-1 TRBV16 CASSRGPNRSPFF TGTGCCAGCAGCCGGGGGCCAAACAGAAGTCCTTTCTTT
- - TRBJ2-1 TRBV6-4 CASSDSSGLYNEQFF TGTGCCAGCAGTGACTCGAGCGGCTTATACAATGAGCAGTTCTTC
- TRBD1 TRBJ2-6 TRBV7-2 CASSMTGAGANVLTF TGTGCCAGCAGCATGACAGGGGCTGGGGCCAACGTCCTGACTTTC
- TRBD1 TRBJ2-7 TRBV5-6 CASSWLGGSEQYF TGTGCCAGCAGCTGGTTAGGGGGCTCCGAGCAGTACTTC
- - TRBJ2-3 TRBV7-8 CASRITAGSTDTQYF TGTGCCAGCAGGATTACGGCGGGAAGCACAGATACGCAGTATTTT
- - TRBJ2-1 TRBV6-5 CASSLQSSYNEQFF TGTGCCAGCAGTTTACAGAGCTCCTACAATGAGCAGTTCTTC
- TRBD1 TRBJ2-7 TRBV6-5 CARKTGAITYEQYF TGTGCCCGGAAGACAGGGGCCATTACCTACGAGCAGTACTTC
- - TRBJ2-2 TRBV27 CASSLFGTGELFF TGTGCCAGCAGTTTATTCGGCACCGGGGAGCTGTTTTTT
- TRBD1 TRBJ2-7 TRBV18 CASSPSTGFYEQYF TGTGCCAGCTCACCATCGACAGGGTTCTACGAGCAGTACTTC
- TRBD2 TRBJ2-2 TRBV7-2 CASSLAPLAGTNTGELFF TGTGCCAGCAGCTTAGCCCCTCTAGCGGGTACCAACACCGGGGAGCTGTTTTTT
- - TRBJ2-7 TRBV7-8 CASSAREGWVYEQYF TGTGCCAGCAGCGCACGAGAGGGTTGGGTCTACGAGCAGTACTTC
- - TRBJ1-1 TRBV11-2 CASSLLGSSLTTEAFF TGTGCCAGCAGCCTACTGGGCAGCAGTTTGACCACTGAAGCTTTCTTT
- - TRBJ1-2 TRBV6-6 CATGQNYGYTF TGCGCCACAGGACAGAATTATGGCTACACCTTC
- TRBD1 TRBJ1-5 TRBV7-9 CSSSQGANQPQHF TGTTCCAGCAGCCAGGGGGCGAATCAGCCCCAGCATTTT
- - TRBJ1-2 TRBV4-1 CASSVERLSNYGYTF TGCGCCAGCAGCGTAGAGAGGCTTTCTAACTATGGCTACACCTTC
- - TRBJ1-1 TRBV19 CARVTSVNTEAFF TGTGCCAGAGTCACGTCGGTGAACACTGAAGCTTTCTTT
- TRBD2 TRBJ2-3 TRBV2 CASRTSGGITDTQYF TGTGCCAGCAGGACTAGCGGGGGCATCACAGATACGCAGTATTTT
- - TRBJ1-6 TRBV5-1 CASSLVVPGRGGSPLHF TGCGCCAGCAGCTTGGTCGTCCCCGGGAGAGGAGGTTCACCCCTCCACTTT
- - TRBJ2-7 TRBV2 CASSEQGSYEQYF TGTGCCAGCAGTGAGCAGGGTTCCTACGAGCAGTACTTC
once - TRBJ2-7 TRBV7-9 CASSLAPTLRSYEQYF TGTGCCAGCAGCTTAGCTCCGACATTACGCTCCTACGAGCAGTACTTC
- - TRBJ1-3 TRBV11-3 CASSAGQSSGNTIYF TGTGCCAGCAGCGCTGGACAGAGCTCTGGAAACACCATATATTTT
- TRBD2 TRBJ2-1 TRBV2 CASTKHVGLAMYEQFF TGTGCCAGCACCAAACATGTCGGACTAGCGATGTATGAGCAGTTCTTC
once - TRBJ1-2 TRBV5-6 CASSSTDYGYTF TGTGCCAGCAGCTCGACTGACTATGGCTACACCTTC
- - TRBJ1-5 TRBV28 CASSLSARVKPQHF TGTGCCAGCAGTTTATCGGCCAGGGTAAAGCCCCAGCATTTT
- - TRBJ2-7 TRBV28 CASSFPNWPPGAEF TGTGCCAGCAGTTTCCCTAATTGGCCCCCGGGAGCGGAATTC
- - TRBJ2-5 TRBV29-1 CSVEKYRAVETQYF TGCAGCGTTGAAAAATACAGGGCTGTGGAGACCCAGTACTTC
- TRBD1 TRBJ2-7 TRBV11-2 CASSLGGQGYF TGTGCCAGCAGCCTGGGGGGACAGGGCTACTTC
- TRBD2 TRBJ2-3 TRBV5-4 CASSLPGLAGGEDTQYF TGTGCCAGCAGCTTGCCGGGACTAGCGGGGGGCGAAGATACGCAGTATTTT
- TRBD2 TRBJ2-7 TRBV6-1 CASSATSGGAHEQYF TGTGCCAGCAGTGCGACTAGCGGGGGGGCCCACGAGCAGTACTTC
- - TRBJ1-1 TRBV19 CASSFGSTNTEAFF TGTGCCAGTAGTTTCGGGTCCACAAACACTGAAGCTTTCTTT
- TRBD1 TRBJ1-2 TRBV5-6 CASSPPGGYGYTF TGTGCCAGCAGCCCCCCAGGGGGCTATGGCTACACCTTC
few TRBD1 TRBJ1-4 TRBV4-1 CASSPDRIATNEKLFF TGCGCCAGCAGCCCGGACAGGATTGCAACTAATGAAAAACTGTTTTTT
- TRBD2 TRBJ2-7 TRBV6-6 CASSYSAGGPSYEQYF TGTGCCAGCAGTTACAGTGCGGGGGGGCCGAGCTACGAGCAGTACTTC
- TRBD2 TRBJ2-2 TRBV4-1 CASSKAPPGLAGGPGTGELFF TGCGCCAGCAGCAAAGCCCCTCCGGGACTAGCGGGAGGGCCGGGCACCGGGGAGCTGTTTTTT
- TRBD2 TRBJ2-7 TRBV6-5 CATRGGGAFYEQYF TGTGCCACCCGGGGCGGGGGGGCCTTCTACGAGCAGTACTTC
- - TRBJ1-1 TRBV27 CASSFGRRNTEAFF TGTGCCAGCAGTTTTGGGCGAAGGAACACTGAAGCTTTCTTT
- - TRBJ1-4 TRBV7-9 CASSSAQGVAEKLFF TGTGCCAGCAGTTCAGCACAGGGTGTCGCTGAAAAACTGTTTTTT
- - TRBJ2-4 TRBV4-1 CASSQVPGGGIQYF TGCGCCAGCAGCCAAGTTCCAGGCGGAGGCATTCAGTACTTC
few - TRBJ1-2 TRBV27 CASSLGGLYGYTF TGTGCCAGCAGTTTAGGAGGGCTCTATGGCTACACCTTC
- - TRBJ2-5 TRBV7-9 CASSVTPVGGATQYF TGTGCCAGCAGTGTTACCCCCGTAGGGGGGGCGACCCAGTACTTC
- - TRBJ2-1 TRBV29-1 CSVEDVEGATRSYNEQFF TGCAGCGTTGAAGATGTGGAGGGCGCGACGAGATCCTACAATGAGCAGTTCTTC
- - TRBJ2-3 TRBV6-4 CASSLEGAGDTQYF TGTGCCAGCAGCCTGGAGGGGGCAGGAGATACGCAGTATTTT
once TRBD1 TRBJ1-5 TRBV28 CASNSGQSIYSNQPQHF TGTGCCAGCAACTCGGGACAGAGCATCTATAGCAATCAGCCCCAGCATTTT
- - TRBJ2-2 TRBV6-5 CASSPTGRGELFF TGTGCCAGCAGCCCTACAGGGAGAGGGGAGCTGTTTTTT
- TRBD1 TRBJ1-5 TRBV28 CASSLGQGDQPQHF TGTGCCAGCAGTTTGGGGCAGGGGGATCAGCCCCAGCATTTT
- - TRBJ2-7 TRBV6-6 CASSWGQVDYEQYF TGTGCCAGCAGTTGGGGGCAGGTGGATTACGAGCAGTACTTC
- - TRBJ2-7 TRBV6-1 CASSEVPSSSYEQYF TGTGCCAGCAGTGAAGTTCCATCGAGCTCCTACGAGCAGTACTTC
few - TRBJ2-7 TRBV7-9 CASSRGRLDYEQYF TGTGCCAGCAGCCGCGGGCGACTAGACTACGAGCAGTACTTC
- - TRBJ2-7 TRBV19 CASSISGIAGEQYF TGTGCCAGTAGTATCAGCGGAATCGCCGGCGAGCAGTACTTC
few TRBD2 TRBJ2-3 TRBV14 CASSHTGTSGLTDTQYF TGTGCCAGCAGCCACACCGGGACTAGCGGCCTCACAGATACGCAGTATTTT
- TRBD1 TRBJ2-7 TRBV7-9 CASSRDRGHEQYF TGTGCCAGCAGCCGAGACAGGGGCCACGAGCAGTACTTC
- TRBD2 TRBJ2-1 TRBV7-6 CASSLTSGRYPYNEQFF TGTGCCAGCAGCCTTACTAGCGGGCGCTACCCCTACAATGAGCAGTTCTTC
- TRBD2 TRBJ2-3 TRBV11-2 CASSLGRGASTDTQYF TGTGCCAGCAGCTTAGGGCGGGGGGCGAGCACAGATACGCAGTATTTT
- - TRBJ1-2 TRBV4-1 CASSQSYGYTF TGCGCCAGCAGCCAATCATATGGCTACACCTTC